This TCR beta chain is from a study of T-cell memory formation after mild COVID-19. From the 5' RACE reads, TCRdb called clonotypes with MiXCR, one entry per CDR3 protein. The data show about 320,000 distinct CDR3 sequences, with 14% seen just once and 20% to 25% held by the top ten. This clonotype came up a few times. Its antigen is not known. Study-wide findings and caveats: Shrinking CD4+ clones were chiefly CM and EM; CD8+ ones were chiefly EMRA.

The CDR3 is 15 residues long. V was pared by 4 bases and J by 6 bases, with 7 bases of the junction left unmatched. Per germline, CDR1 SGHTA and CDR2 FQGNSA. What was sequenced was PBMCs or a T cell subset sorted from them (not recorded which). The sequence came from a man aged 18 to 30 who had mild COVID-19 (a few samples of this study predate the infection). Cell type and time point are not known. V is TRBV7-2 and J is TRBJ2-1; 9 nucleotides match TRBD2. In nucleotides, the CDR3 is TGTGCCAGCAGCTCAGCCGGGACTAGCCTCAATGAGCAGTTCTTC. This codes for CASSSAGTSLNEQFF.